Presented here are 13 T cell receptor beta chains from one specimen sequenced in a study of T cell responses to AZD1222 COVID-19 vaccine. Data came from immunoSEQ multiplex PCR; TCRdb stores just in-frame clones and leaves some out. The data show roughly 150,000 clones, approximately 91% seen once. The specimen comprised peripheral blood, sampled on day 0 of AZD1222 vaccination. The receptor source for this set is an adult in good health.

The genes are TRBV27 and TRBJ1-2; 8 bases line up with TRBD1. The CDR3 sequence is 13 residues long. Germline V CDR1 and CDR2: MNHEY, SMNVEV (reference sequence). The V gene end was trimmed by 6 bases and the J gene end by 4 bases; junction bases not matched to a gene: 4. Here the CDR3 reads CASRPTGGYGYTF. CDR3 DNA: TGTGCCAGCAGACCAACAGGGGGCTATGGCTACACCTTC.

The gene calls are TRBV6-1 and TRBJ2-2; D gene ambiguous. The germline gives CDR1 MNHNS, CDR2 SASEGT. This CDR3 is built from 13 residues. The V end was cut by 1 base, the J end by 5 bases, with 5 bases between. In nucleotides, the CDR3 is TGTGCCAGCAGTGAAGGAACTACCGGGGAGCTGTTTTTT. It is translated as CASSEGTTGELFF.

The chain uses TRBV18 and TRBJ1-1; 9 bases align to TRBD1. Germline V gene data show CDR1 as KGHSH and CDR2 as LQKENI. This CDR3 is built from 14 residues. Germline trimming cut 7 bases from V and 0 bases from J; bases unmatched to any gene: 3. The CDR3 DNA reads as TGTGCCAGCTTCGGGACAGGGCTGAACACTGAAGCTTTCTTT. Protein product: CASFGTGLNTEAFF.

This clone was seen once. In DNA, the CDR3 is TGCGCCAGCAGCCCGATAGTGGGGCGAGATGAAAAACTGTTTTTT. Its translation: CASSPIVGRDEKLFF. The chain has TRBV4-1 and TRBJ1-4, with a tentative D call TRBD1 (5 bases). The CDR3 contains 15 residues. Trimming took off 4 bases at V and 6 bases at J, with 15 bases between the two ends. Germline CDR1 is MGHRA and CDR2 is YSYEKL.

The V gene is TRBV12-3 or TRBV12-4, the J gene TRBJ1-5; D is ambiguous. The CDR3 runs to 13 residues. V was cut by 5 bases and J by 0 bases, with 5 bases left in between. DNA of the CDR3: TGTGCCAGCAGTCTAACTAGCAATCAGCCCCAGCATTTT. It specifies CASSLTSNQPQHF.

This chain links TRBV4-1 with TRBJ2-2; a possible D gene is TRBD2 (6 bases). This CDR3 has 16 residues. With 0 bases removed from V and 5 bases from J, the gap between germline ends came to 13 bases. CDR1 is MGHRA and CDR2 is YSYEKL in the germline V gene. The CDR3 DNA reads TGCGCCAGCAGCCAAGATCCCGGGAGTAGGACCGGGGAGCTGTTTTTT. As protein: CASSQDPGSRTGELFF.

In this sample, this clone turned up once. The J gene is TRBJ1-1, the V gene TRBV7-8; D is uncertain. Germline CDR1 is SGHVS and CDR2 is FQNEAQ. V was shortened by 1 base and J by 5 bases, with 11 bases between the two germline ends. The CDR3 totals 14 residues. CDR3 DNA sequence: TGTGCCAGCAGCTTAGAGAGTGGGAGGACTGAAGCTTTCTTT. It translates to CASSLESGRTEAFF.

The DNA for the CDR3 is TGCAGTGCTAGTGGGGACAGCCTGAATTCACCCCTCCACTTT. Protein sequence: CSASGDSLNSPLHF. The chain carries TRBV20-1 and TRBJ1-6; 7 bases map to TRBD1. J gave up 7 bases and V 3 bases, and 6 bases lay outside the gene matches. CDR1 DFQATT and CDR2 SNEGSKA come from the germline V gene (reference sequence). The CDR3 is made up of 14 amino acids.

V is TRBV5-6 and J is TRBJ1-1, with a tentative D call TRBD1 (5 bases). Trimming stripped 2 bases from V and 5 bases from J, with 13 bases between. Per the germline V gene, CDR1 is SGHDT and CDR2 is YYEEEE. This CDR3 is built from 14 residues. The CDR3 sequence: CASSLRGRWTEAFF. The CDR3 DNA reads TGTGCCAGCAGCTTAAGGGGCCGATGGACTGAAGCTTTCTTT.

This chain joins TRBV2 and TRBJ2-3, with 10 bases identical to TRBD2. Germline CDR1 reads SNHLY; CDR2 reads FYNNEI. Unmatched junction bases numbered 6, after V lost 7 bases and J lost 8 bases. This CDR3 has 13 amino acids. The CDR3 DNA follows: TGTGCCAGCAACTCAGCGGGGGGGCGTACGCAGTATTTT. Protein sequence: CASNSAGGRTQYF.

The rearrangement uses TRBV30 and TRBJ2-1; 9 bases map to TRBD2. The CDR3 spans 14 residues. V was pared by 4 bases and J by 12 bases, with 13 bases of the junction left unmatched. Germline V gives CDR1 GTSNPN, CDR2 SVGIG (reference sequence). The CDR3: CAWTHRGGGKLQFF. The DNA for the CDR3 is TGTGCCTGGACGCACCGCGGGGGGGGGAAATTGCAGTTCTTC.

The chain employs TRBV11-2 and TRBJ2-7; D is unresolved. Trimming pared 0 bases from V and 6 bases from J, leaving 9 bases between. Germline assignment: CDR1 SGHAT and CDR2 FQNNGV. The CDR3 is 13 residues long. CDR3 sequence (DNA): TGTGCCAGCAGCTTAGAGGTGGGGATCGAGCAGTACTTC. Protein product: CASSLEVGIEQYF.

This rearrangement joins TRBV15 to TRBJ2-1, with D possibly being TRBD2 (7 bases). The CDR3 has 13 residues. From germline, CDR1 is LNHNV and CDR2 YYDKDF (reference sequence). V dropped 2 bases and J dropped 9 bases, with 11 bases sitting between them. The CDR3 sequence is CATSRYREGEQFF. DNA for the CDR3: TGTGCCACCAGCAGATACAGGGAGGGTGAGCAGTTCTTC.